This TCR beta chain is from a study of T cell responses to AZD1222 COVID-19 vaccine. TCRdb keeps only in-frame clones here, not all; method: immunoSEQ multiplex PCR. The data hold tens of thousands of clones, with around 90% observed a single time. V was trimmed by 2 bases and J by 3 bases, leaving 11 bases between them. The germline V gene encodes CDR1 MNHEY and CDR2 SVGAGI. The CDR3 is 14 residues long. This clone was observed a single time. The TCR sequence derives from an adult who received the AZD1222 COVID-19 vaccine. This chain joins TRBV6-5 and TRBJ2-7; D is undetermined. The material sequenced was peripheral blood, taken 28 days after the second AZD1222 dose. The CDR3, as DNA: TGTGCCAGCAGTTACCGGTACACCGGCTACGAGCAGTACTTC. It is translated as CASSYRYTGYEQYF.